The rows below give T cell receptor beta chains drawn from one sample of a study of cytomegalovirus exposure and HLA in healthy donors. Assay: immunoSEQ multiplex PCR; the TCRdb copy retains only in-frame clones and omits some. Of 100,000 or so clones listed, 80% to 90% were seen once; the top ten hold roughly 1.2%. Specimen: PBMCs. Receptor source: a woman between 18 and 29 years old in good health and CMV-seronegative. The CDR3 runs from the conserved cysteine through the conserved F or W.

V: TRBV6-1
length: 14
CDR3: CASSEWTVPEKLFF

V: TRBV6-5
length: 13
CDR3: CASSYTGGETQYF

V: TRBV9
length: 17
CDR3: CASSDALDKVTTGELFF

V: TRBV6-6
length: 15
CDR3: CASRNLQGSNTEAFF

V: TRBV18
length: 19
CDR3: CASSPPGTSGASGANVLTF

V: TRBV2
length: 15
CDR3: CASSVSGQSSYEQYF

V: TRBV6-1
length: 15
CDR3: CASSELGTGATEAFF

V: TRBV5-1
length: 16
CDR3: CASSPSMGQGVDGYTF

V: TRBV6-1
length: 13
CDR3: CASSEGRAGEQYF

V: TRBV5-5
length: 13
CDR3: CASSLGDTGGYTF

V: TRBV18
length: 15
CDR3: CASSAQGASYNEQFF

V: TRBV7-9
length: 13
CDR3: CSSSGGSLYEQYF

V: TRBV4-1
length: 15
CDR3: CASSLSGGSYNEQFF

V: TRBV5-1
length: 16
CDR3: CASSLVLAGVGETQYF

V: TRBV5-1
length: 15
CDR3: CASNCRDRGGQPQHF

V: TRBV7-8
length: 13
CDR3: CASRPGTGFGYTF

V: TRBV2
length: 17
CDR3: CASSDTGGPATNEKLFF

V: TRBV6-6
length: 13
CDR3: CASSQGLRETQYF

V: TRBV28
length: 14
CDR3: CASSRLAGVYEQYF

V: TRBV19
length: 17
CDR3: CASSPVDKYSGANVLTF

V: TRBV11-2
length: 15
CDR3: CASSIGTGPQETQYF

V: TRBV15
length: 15
CDR3: CATSERQGGYYEQYF

V: TRBV7-2
length: 16
CDR3: CASSYNPGQGSEKLFF

V: TRBV5-1
length: 16
CDR3: CASSLEGQANTGELFF

V: TRBV11-3
length: 13
CDR3: CASSRGQRETQYF

V: TRBV7-6
length: 14
CDR3: CASRRDRGAGELFF

V: TRBV29-1
length: 15
CDR3: CSGTTGDPSYNEQFF

V: TRBV7-9
length: 11
CDR3: CASSLNYEQYF

V: TRBV29-1
length: 11
CDR3: CSVVDRSGAFF

V: TRBV7-9
length: 14
CDR3: CASSRTGGHQPQHF

V: TRBV29-1
length: 16
CDR3: CSVEEGSGGSYNEQFF

V: TRBV10-3
length: 13
CDR3: CAISRDRQETQYF

V: TRBV10-2
length: 11
CDR3: CASSEGEKLFF

V: TRBV9
length: 12
CDR3: CASSLTGWGYTF

V: TRBV10-2
length: 14
CDR3: CASSDGGTGYGYTF

V: TRBV2
length: 13
CDR3: CASSGGLYYEQYF

V: TRBV7-9
length: 15
CDR3: CASSPSPGPRGELFF

V: TRBV7-9
length: 14
CDR3: CSSSLITDRGGAFF

V: TRBV30
length: 14
CDR3: CAWSLAGVAGELFF

V: TRBV20-1
length: 11
CDR3: CSSTRGNIQYF

V: TRBV28
length: 16
CDR3: CASSLRQGGSNQPQHF

V: TRBV15
length: 15
CDR3: CATSRDPVGADTQYF

V: TRBV7-5
length: 12
CDR3: CAEYTGGREAFF

V: TRBV15
length: 15
CDR3: CATSRGVPARGTQYF

V: TRBV6-1
length: 14
CDR3: CASSLARSSYEQYF

V: TRBV7-4
length: 17
CDR3: CASSRTGGHCSLYEQYF

V: TRBV10-3
length: 13
CDR3: CAIRVASYNEQFF

V: TRBV7-2
length: 13
CDR3: CASSFPGIYGYTF

V: TRBV5-8
length: 16
CDR3: CASSLTSGSSYNEQFF

V: TRBV14
length: 18
CDR3: CASSHRGPGLAGANEQFF

V: TRBV6-1
length: 15
CDR3: CASSGLAGGYNEQFF

V: TRBV10-3
length: 16
CDR3: CAISESLGTQTGELFF

V: TRBV7-2
length: 14
CDR3: CASGARVTNQPQHF

V: TRBV19
length: 18
CDR3: CASSKYRGTGLLQETQYF

V: TRBV5-1
length: 14
CDR3: CASSLVAEITEAFF